Listed below are T cell receptor beta chains from one sample, sequenced in a study of blood T cell repertoires in COVID-19. TCRdb's copy holds only in-frame clones and misses some; the assay was immunoSEQ multiplex PCR. This sample has fewer than 250,000 clones, with 83% found just once. Sample: PBMCs or T cells enriched from blood (not recorded which). Receptors were obtained from a woman in her thirties or forties who had been exposed to COVID-19. CDR3s include the opening cysteine and the closing phenylalanine or tryptophan. A D gene is named only where the DNA matches it firmly. Size tells how often a clone was seen (once, few, many) or the class of an expanded clone, and some rows leave it out.

v_call: TRBV19; j_call: TRBJ1-1; cdr3_length: 16; d_call: .; clone_size: .; cdr3_aa: CASTRWGVAMNTEAFF; cdr3_nt: TGTGCCAGTACGAGGTGGGGGGTCGCTATGAACACTGAAGCTTTCTTT
v_call: TRBV4-2; j_call: TRBJ1-3; cdr3_length: 16; d_call: TRBD1; clone_size: .; cdr3_aa: CASSLPAGGVGNTIYF; cdr3_nt: TGTGCCAGCAGCCTCCCGGCAGGGGGCGTTGGAAACACCATATATTTT
v_call: TRBV5-4; j_call: TRBJ2-2; cdr3_length: 17; d_call: TRBD1; clone_size: .; cdr3_aa: CASTIGDRRPDTGELFF; cdr3_nt: TGTGCCAGCACCATTGGGGACAGGCGCCCAGACACCGGGGAGCTGTTTTTT
v_call: TRBV7-3; j_call: TRBJ1-1; cdr3_length: 14; d_call: .; clone_size: .; cdr3_aa: CASSSGSRGTEAFF; cdr3_nt: TGTGCCAGCAGCTCCGGGTCGAGAGGCACTGAAGCTTTCTTT
v_call: TRBV28; j_call: TRBJ1-2; cdr3_length: 11; d_call: .; clone_size: .; cdr3_aa: CASRVRGSYTF; cdr3_nt: TGTGCCAGCAGGGTCAGAGGGTCCTACACCTTC
v_call: TRBV29-1; j_call: TRBJ1-2; cdr3_length: 14; d_call: .; clone_size: .; cdr3_aa: CSVRLGGGADGYTF; cdr3_nt: TGCAGCGTCCGGCTGGGGGGGGGCGCAGATGGCTACACCTTC
v_call: TRBV7-9; j_call: TRBJ1-4; cdr3_length: 15; d_call: .; clone_size: .; cdr3_aa: CASSLRDQPNEKLFF; cdr3_nt: TGTGCCAGCAGTTTACGGGATCAACCTAATGAAAAACTGTTTTTT
v_call: TRBV5-6; j_call: TRBJ1-6; cdr3_length: 16; d_call: TRBD1; clone_size: once; cdr3_aa: CASSLRTGGGNSPLHF; cdr3_nt: TGTGCCAGCAGCTTACGGACAGGGGGCGGCAATTCACCCCTCCACTTT
v_call: TRBV5-4; j_call: TRBJ1-6; cdr3_length: 14; d_call: .; clone_size: .; cdr3_aa: CASSFGGRNSPLHF; cdr3_nt: TGTGCCAGCAGCTTCGGGGGGCGTAATTCACCCCTCCACTTT
v_call: TRBV2; j_call: TRBJ1-4; cdr3_length: 15; d_call: .; clone_size: .; cdr3_aa: CASGVVGQSNEKLFF; cdr3_nt: TGTGCCAGCGGGGTTGTCGGACAGTCTAATGAAAAACTGTTTTTT
v_call: TRBV7-7; j_call: TRBJ1-1; cdr3_length: 16; d_call: TRBD1; clone_size: .; cdr3_aa: CASSSDRGRRGFQAFF; cdr3_nt: TGTGCTAGCAGCTCCGACAGGGGGCGCCGGGGTTTTCAAGCTTTCTTT
v_call: TRBV12-5; j_call: TRBJ1-5; cdr3_length: 13; d_call: .; clone_size: .; cdr3_aa: CASVVRGNQPQHF; cdr3_nt: TGTGCTAGTGTTGTACGAGGCAATCAGCCCCAGCATTTT
v_call: TRBV7-3; j_call: TRBJ2-3; cdr3_length: 14; d_call: .; clone_size: .; cdr3_aa: CASSLLANTDTQYF; cdr3_nt: TGTGCCAGCAGCTTACTAGCGAACACAGATACGCAGTATTTT
v_call: TRBV19; j_call: TRBJ1-2; cdr3_length: 13; d_call: .; clone_size: .; cdr3_aa: CASSTGHNYGYTF; cdr3_nt: TGTGCCAGTAGTACGGGACATAACTATGGCTACACCTTC
v_call: TRBV27; j_call: TRBJ1-6; cdr3_length: 13; d_call: .; clone_size: few; cdr3_aa: CASSLSVNSPLHF; cdr3_nt: TGTGCCAGCAGTTTATCTGTAAATTCACCCCTCCACTTT
v_call: TRBV4-1; j_call: TRBJ1-3; cdr3_length: 16; d_call: TRBD1; clone_size: .; cdr3_aa: CASSPNRRTGGNTIYF; cdr3_nt: TGCGCCAGCAGCCCAAATCGCCGGACAGGCGGAAACACCATATATTTT
v_call: TRBV7-3; j_call: TRBJ2-2; cdr3_length: 18; d_call: TRBD2; clone_size: .; cdr3_aa: CASSATSGHAANTGELFF; cdr3_nt: TGTGCCAGCAGCGCCACTAGCGGCCACGCTGCGAACACCGGGGAGCTGTTTTTT
v_call: TRBV2; j_call: TRBJ1-1; cdr3_length: 16; d_call: TRBD1; clone_size: .; cdr3_aa: CASRTGTGGANTEAFF; cdr3_nt: TGTGCCAGCAGAACCGGGACAGGGGGCGCGAACACTGAAGCTTTCTTT
v_call: TRBV6-5; j_call: TRBJ2-3; cdr3_length: 15; d_call: .; clone_size: .; cdr3_aa: CASRPWSGRTDTQYF; cdr3_nt: TGTGCCAGCAGACCCTGGAGCGGGCGTACAGATACGCAGTATTTT
v_call: TRBV19; j_call: TRBJ2-1; cdr3_length: 15; d_call: TRBD2; clone_size: few; cdr3_aa: CASSSTSGDYNEQFF; cdr3_nt: TGTGCCAGTAGTAGCACTAGCGGGGACTACAATGAGCAGTTCTTC
v_call: TRBV7-2; j_call: TRBJ1-6; cdr3_length: 16; d_call: TRBD1; clone_size: .; cdr3_aa: CASSPRSTGDNSPLHF; cdr3_nt: TGTGCCAGCAGCCCCCGATCGACAGGGGATAATTCACCCCTCCACTTT
v_call: TRBV27; j_call: TRBJ2-7; cdr3_length: 15; d_call: .; clone_size: .; cdr3_aa: CASSLSPGGPYEQYF; cdr3_nt: TGTGCCAGCAGTTTATCACCCGGGGGACCATACGAGCAGTACTTC
v_call: TRBV7-6; j_call: TRBJ2-5; cdr3_length: 16; d_call: .; clone_size: .; cdr3_aa: CASSSQLVGGKETQYF; cdr3_nt: TGTGCCAGCAGCTCCCAACTTGTTGGCGGAAAAGAGACCCAGTACTTC
v_call: TRBV9; j_call: TRBJ1-2; cdr3_length: 13; d_call: .; clone_size: .; cdr3_aa: CASSVRENYGYTF; cdr3_nt: TGTGCCAGCAGCGTCCGGGAAAACTATGGCTACACCTTC
v_call: TRBV7-3; j_call: TRBJ2-1; cdr3_length: 12; d_call: .; clone_size: .; cdr3_aa: CASSSGVGEQFF; cdr3_nt: TGTGCCAGCAGCTCGGGGGTGGGTGAGCAGTTCTTC
v_call: TRBV30; j_call: TRBJ1-1; cdr3_length: 13; d_call: TRBD1; clone_size: .; cdr3_aa: CAWTLTGGTEAFF; cdr3_nt: TGTGCCTGGACTCTAACAGGGGGCACTGAAGCTTTCTTT
v_call: TRBV10-3; j_call: TRBJ1-1; cdr3_length: 14; d_call: TRBD1; clone_size: .; cdr3_aa: CAISEQGSDTEAFF; cdr3_nt: TGTGCCATCAGTGAACAGGGGTCTGACACTGAAGCTTTCTTT
v_call: TRBV20-1; j_call: TRBJ2-7; cdr3_length: 11; d_call: .; clone_size: .; cdr3_aa: CSASRSHEQYF; cdr3_nt: TGCAGTGCTAGCCGGTCCCACGAGCAGTACTTC
v_call: TRBV7-6; j_call: TRBJ2-3; cdr3_length: 12; d_call: .; clone_size: .; cdr3_aa: CASSPRADTQYF; cdr3_nt: TGTGCCAGCAGCCCCAGGGCAGATACGCAGTATTTT
v_call: TRBV25-1; j_call: TRBJ1-1; cdr3_length: 15; d_call: .; clone_size: .; cdr3_aa: CASSEHGRGNTEAFF; cdr3_nt: TGTGCCAGCAGTGAACACGGCCGAGGGAACACTGAAGCTTTCTTT
v_call: TRBV18; j_call: TRBJ1-1; cdr3_length: 14; d_call: TRBD1; clone_size: .; cdr3_aa: CASSPPPDRGEAFF; cdr3_nt: TGTGCCAGCTCACCCCCTCCGGACAGGGGGGAAGCTTTCTTT
v_call: TRBV6-5; j_call: TRBJ2-7; cdr3_length: 13; d_call: .; clone_size: once; cdr3_aa: CASSHRAPDEQYF; cdr3_nt: TGTGCCAGCAGTCACAGGGCCCCGGACGAGCAGTACTTC
v_call: TRBV19; j_call: TRBJ1-1; cdr3_length: 13; d_call: TRBD1; clone_size: .; cdr3_aa: CASSGDRNTEAFF; cdr3_nt: TGTGCCAGCAGTGGGGACAGGAACACTGAAGCTTTCTTT
v_call: TRBV19; j_call: TRBJ1-6; cdr3_length: 17; d_call: TRBD1; clone_size: .; cdr3_aa: CASSPPLQGFLNSPLHF; cdr3_nt: TGTGCCAGTAGTCCGCCCCTACAGGGGTTCCTCAATTCACCCCTCCACTTT
v_call: TRBV6-5; j_call: TRBJ2-5; cdr3_length: 14; d_call: TRBD1; clone_size: .; cdr3_aa: CASSWDSGGETQYF; cdr3_nt: TGTGCCAGCAGTTGGGACAGTGGGGGAGAGACCCAGTACTTC
v_call: TRBV6-2/TRBV6-3; j_call: TRBJ1-5; cdr3_length: 13; d_call: .; clone_size: few; cdr3_aa: CASSYSGLQPQHF; cdr3_nt: TGTGCCAGCAGTTACTCTGGACTACAGCCCCAGCATTTT
v_call: TRBV14; j_call: TRBJ1-1; cdr3_length: 14; d_call: TRBD1; clone_size: .; cdr3_aa: CASSQDVDRNKAFF; cdr3_nt: TGTGCCAGCAGCCAAGATGTGGACAGGAACAAAGCTTTCTTT
v_call: TRBV10-3; j_call: TRBJ1-5; cdr3_length: 15; d_call: .; clone_size: .; cdr3_aa: CAISETDNSNQPQHF; cdr3_nt: TGTGCCATCAGTGAGACAGACAATAGCAATCAGCCCCAGCATTTT
v_call: TRBV7-6; j_call: TRBJ1-6; cdr3_length: 15; d_call: TRBD1; clone_size: .; cdr3_aa: CASSEGQGGNSPLHF; cdr3_nt: TGTGCCAGCAGCGAAGGACAGGGAGGTAATTCACCCCTCCACTTT
v_call: TRBV30; j_call: TRBJ1-5; cdr3_length: 13; d_call: .; clone_size: .; cdr3_aa: CAWSPRGNQPQHF; cdr3_nt: TGTGCCTGGAGTCCCAGGGGCAATCAGCCCCAGCATTTT
v_call: TRBV3-1/TRBV3-2; j_call: TRBJ1-4; cdr3_length: 16; d_call: .; clone_size: .; cdr3_aa: CASSQGTTPPNEKLFF; cdr3_nt: TGTGCCAGCAGCCAAGGGACAACTCCTCCCAATGAAAAACTGTTTTTT
v_call: TRBV12-5; j_call: TRBJ2-2; cdr3_length: 13; d_call: .; clone_size: .; cdr3_aa: CASGLGATGELFF; cdr3_nt: TGTGCTAGTGGTTTGGGGGCCACCGGGGAGCTGTTTTTT
v_call: TRBV7-8; j_call: TRBJ2-7; cdr3_length: 14; d_call: .; clone_size: .; cdr3_aa: CASSRWGRENEQYF; cdr3_nt: TGTGCCAGCAGCCGCTGGGGCAGGGAAAACGAGCAGTACTTC
v_call: TRBV2; j_call: TRBJ1-3; cdr3_length: 14; d_call: TRBD1; clone_size: .; cdr3_aa: CASSGQGVGNTIYF; cdr3_nt: TGTGCCAGCAGTGGACAGGGGGTTGGAAACACCATATATTTT
v_call: TRBV5-4; j_call: TRBJ2-3; cdr3_length: 17; d_call: .; clone_size: few; cdr3_aa: CASSLSQPGWSPDTQYF; cdr3_nt: TGTGCCAGCAGCTTGTCGCAGCCAGGGTGGTCCCCAGATACGCAGTATTTT
v_call: TRBV19; j_call: TRBJ2-3; cdr3_length: 15; d_call: TRBD1; clone_size: .; cdr3_aa: CASTSGQFSTDTQYF; cdr3_nt: TGTGCCAGTACCTCGGGACAGTTTAGCACAGATACGCAGTATTTT
v_call: TRBV10-3; j_call: TRBJ1-2; cdr3_length: 14; d_call: .; clone_size: .; cdr3_aa: CAISEFPGREGYTF; cdr3_nt: TGTGCCATCAGTGAGTTCCCGGGGAGAGAGGGCTACACCTTC
v_call: TRBV28; j_call: TRBJ1-1; cdr3_length: 15; d_call: TRBD1; clone_size: .; cdr3_aa: CASSSFDRGGTEAFF; cdr3_nt: TGTGCCAGCAGTTCCTTCGACAGGGGGGGGACTGAAGCTTTCTTT